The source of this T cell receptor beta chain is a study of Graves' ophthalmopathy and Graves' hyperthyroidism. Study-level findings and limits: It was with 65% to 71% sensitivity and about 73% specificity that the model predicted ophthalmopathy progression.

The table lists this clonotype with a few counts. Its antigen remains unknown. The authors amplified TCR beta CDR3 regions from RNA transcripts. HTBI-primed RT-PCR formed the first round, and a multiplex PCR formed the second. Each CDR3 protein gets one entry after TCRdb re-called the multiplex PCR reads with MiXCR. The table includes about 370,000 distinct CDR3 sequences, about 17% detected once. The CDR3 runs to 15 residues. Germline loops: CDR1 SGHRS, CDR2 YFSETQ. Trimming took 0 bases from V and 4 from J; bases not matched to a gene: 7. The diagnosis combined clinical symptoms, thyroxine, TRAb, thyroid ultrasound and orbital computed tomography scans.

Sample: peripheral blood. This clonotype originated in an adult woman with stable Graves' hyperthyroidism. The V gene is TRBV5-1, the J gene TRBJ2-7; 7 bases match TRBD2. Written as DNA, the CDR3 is TGCGCCAGCAGCTTGGTAGGGACTAACGCTTACGAGCAGTACTTC. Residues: CASSLVGTNAYEQYF.